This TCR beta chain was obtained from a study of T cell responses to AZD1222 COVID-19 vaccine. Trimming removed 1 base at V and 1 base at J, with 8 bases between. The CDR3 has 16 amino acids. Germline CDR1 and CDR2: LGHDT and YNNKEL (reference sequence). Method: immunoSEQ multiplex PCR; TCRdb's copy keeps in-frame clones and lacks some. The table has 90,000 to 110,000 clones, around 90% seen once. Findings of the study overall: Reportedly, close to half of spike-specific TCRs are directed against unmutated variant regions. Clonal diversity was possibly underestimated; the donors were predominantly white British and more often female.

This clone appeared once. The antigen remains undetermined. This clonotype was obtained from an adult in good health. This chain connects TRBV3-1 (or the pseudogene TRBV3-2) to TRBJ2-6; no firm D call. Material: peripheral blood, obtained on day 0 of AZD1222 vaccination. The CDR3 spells CASSQVGRSGANVLTF. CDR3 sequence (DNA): TGTGCCAGCAGCCAAGTCGGCCGGTCTGGGGCCAACGTCCTGACTTTC.